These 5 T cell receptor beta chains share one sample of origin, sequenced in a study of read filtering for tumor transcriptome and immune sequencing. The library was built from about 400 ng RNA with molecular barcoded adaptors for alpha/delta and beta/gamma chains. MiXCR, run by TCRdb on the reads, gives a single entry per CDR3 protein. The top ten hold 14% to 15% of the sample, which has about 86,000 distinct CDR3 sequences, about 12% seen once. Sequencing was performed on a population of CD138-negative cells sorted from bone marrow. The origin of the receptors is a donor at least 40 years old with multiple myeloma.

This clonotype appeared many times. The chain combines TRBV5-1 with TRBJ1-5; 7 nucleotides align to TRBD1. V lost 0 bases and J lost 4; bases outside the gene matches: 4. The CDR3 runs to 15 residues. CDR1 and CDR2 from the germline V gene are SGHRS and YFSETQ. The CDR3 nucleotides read TGCGCCAGCAGCTTGGGAGACAGGGAAAATCAGCCCCAGCATTTT. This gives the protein CASSLGDRENQPQHF.

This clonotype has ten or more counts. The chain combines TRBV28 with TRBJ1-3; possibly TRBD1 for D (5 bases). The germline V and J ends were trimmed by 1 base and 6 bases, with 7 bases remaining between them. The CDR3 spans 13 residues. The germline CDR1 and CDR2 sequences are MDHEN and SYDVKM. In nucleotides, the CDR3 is TGTGCCAGCAGTTTATTGGGACTAAACACCATATATTTT. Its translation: CASSLLGLNTIYF.

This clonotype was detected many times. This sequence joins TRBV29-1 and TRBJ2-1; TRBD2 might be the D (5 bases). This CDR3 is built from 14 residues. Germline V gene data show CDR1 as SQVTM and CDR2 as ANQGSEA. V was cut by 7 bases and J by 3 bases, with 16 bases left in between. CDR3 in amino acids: CSGRYSGVYNEQFF. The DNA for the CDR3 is TGCAGCGGAAGGTACAGCGGAGTCTACAATGAGCAGTTCTTC.

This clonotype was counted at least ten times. The CDR3 DNA sequence: TGTGCCATCAGTGAAACAGGGGGCGATACGCAGTATTTT. Protein sequence: CAISETGGDTQYF. The chain couples TRBV10-3 to TRBJ2-3; 9 positions agree with TRBD1. Looked up from germline, CDR1 is ENHRY and CDR2 is SYGVKD. The CDR3 length is 13 residues. Unmatched junction bases numbered 1, after V lost 3 bases and J lost 6 bases.

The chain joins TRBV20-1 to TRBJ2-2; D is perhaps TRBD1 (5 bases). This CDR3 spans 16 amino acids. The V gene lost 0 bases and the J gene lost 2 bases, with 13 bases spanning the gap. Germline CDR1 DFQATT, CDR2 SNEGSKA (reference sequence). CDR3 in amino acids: CSARDTPGFNTGELFF. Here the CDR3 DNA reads TGCAGTGCTAGAGACACGCCAGGGTTCAACACCGGGGAGCTGTTTTTT.